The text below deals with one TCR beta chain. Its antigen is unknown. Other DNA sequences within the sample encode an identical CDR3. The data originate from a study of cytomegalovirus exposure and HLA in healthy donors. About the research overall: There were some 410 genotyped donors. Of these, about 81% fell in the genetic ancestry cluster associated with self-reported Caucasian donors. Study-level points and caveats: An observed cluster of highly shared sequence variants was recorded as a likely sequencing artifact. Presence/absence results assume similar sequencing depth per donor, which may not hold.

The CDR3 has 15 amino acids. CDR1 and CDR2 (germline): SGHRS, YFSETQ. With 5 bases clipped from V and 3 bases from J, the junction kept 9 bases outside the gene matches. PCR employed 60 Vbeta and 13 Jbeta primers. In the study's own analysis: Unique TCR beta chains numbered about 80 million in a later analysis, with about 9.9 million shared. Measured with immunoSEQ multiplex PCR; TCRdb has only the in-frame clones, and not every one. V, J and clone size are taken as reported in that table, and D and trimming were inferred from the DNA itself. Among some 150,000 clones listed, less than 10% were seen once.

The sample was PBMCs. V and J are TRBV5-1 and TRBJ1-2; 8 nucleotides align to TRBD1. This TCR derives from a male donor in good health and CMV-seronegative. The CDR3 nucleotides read TGCGCCAGCAGAAGAACAGGGGGAGCTGACTATGGCTACACCTTC. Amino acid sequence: CASRRTGGADYGYTF.